This TCR beta chain was profiled in a study of cytomegalovirus exposure and HLA in healthy donors. CDR3 length equals 15 residues. Looked up from germline, CDR1 is SGHTA and CDR2 is FQGNSA. V lost 4 bases to trimming and J lost 8 bases; unmatched junction nucleotides: 10. Study findings and constraints: It was reportedly the case that the classifier diagnosed cytomegalovirus status with high specificity and sensitivity. A list of about 180 TCR beta chains associated with cytomegalovirus was given.

The table came from immunoSEQ multiplex PCR; TCRdb's copy has only in-frame clones and leaves some out. This table holds over 200,000 clones, about 90% found once. Worth noting for this clone: Its target is unknown.

The source is a woman aged 18-35 years in good health and CMV-seronegative. The sequencing sample was made of PBMCs. V usage is TRBV7-2 and J usage is TRBJ2-1, with 8 bases aligning to TRBD2. The CDR3 DNA reads TGTGCCAGCAGCTCGACTAGCGTGAAGGGGGATGAGCAGTTCTTC. Protein sequence: CASSSTSVKGDEQFF.